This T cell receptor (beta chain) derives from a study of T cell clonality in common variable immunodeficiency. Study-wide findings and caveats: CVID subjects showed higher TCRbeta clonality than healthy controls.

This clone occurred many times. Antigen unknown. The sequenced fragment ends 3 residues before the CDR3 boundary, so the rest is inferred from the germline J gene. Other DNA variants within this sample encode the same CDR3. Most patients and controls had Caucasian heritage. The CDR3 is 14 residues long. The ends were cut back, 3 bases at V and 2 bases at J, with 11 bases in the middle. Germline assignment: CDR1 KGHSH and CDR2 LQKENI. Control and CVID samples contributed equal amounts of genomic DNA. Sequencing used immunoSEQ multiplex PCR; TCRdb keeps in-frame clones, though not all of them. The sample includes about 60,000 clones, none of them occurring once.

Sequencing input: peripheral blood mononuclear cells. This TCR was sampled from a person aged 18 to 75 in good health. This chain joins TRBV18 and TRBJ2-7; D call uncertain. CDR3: CASSPPRSTYEQYF. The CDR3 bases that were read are TGTGCCAGCTCACCTCCCAGGTCGACCTACGAG.